This T cell receptor (beta chain) is drawn from a study of T cell clonality in common variable immunodeficiency. Overall study findings and caveats: CVID subjects showed higher TCRbeta clonality than healthy controls.

The data were produced by immunoSEQ multiplex PCR, yet TCRdb's version contains in-frame clones alone and is incomplete. The profile covers tens of thousands of clones, none occurring a single time. This clone has a handful of counts. Its antigen is unknown. The read ends 3 residues before the CDR3 terminus; that terminus is restored from the germline J gene. Germline-derived CDR1 and CDR2 are DFQATT and SNEGSKA (reference sequence). The CDR3 runs 14 residues. Trimming pared 6 bases from V and 6 bases from J, leaving 21 bases between. The chain links TRBV20-1 to TRBJ2-7; D might be TRBD2 (7 bases). The sequence came from a person aged 18-70 years in good health. Sample: peripheral blood mononuclear cells. The sequenced part of the CDR3 DNA is TGCAGTGCCCAGAAGGGGGTGGGAGGGACCGAG. The encoded protein is CSAQKGVGGTE. The CDR3 in full is CSAQKGVGGTEQYF.